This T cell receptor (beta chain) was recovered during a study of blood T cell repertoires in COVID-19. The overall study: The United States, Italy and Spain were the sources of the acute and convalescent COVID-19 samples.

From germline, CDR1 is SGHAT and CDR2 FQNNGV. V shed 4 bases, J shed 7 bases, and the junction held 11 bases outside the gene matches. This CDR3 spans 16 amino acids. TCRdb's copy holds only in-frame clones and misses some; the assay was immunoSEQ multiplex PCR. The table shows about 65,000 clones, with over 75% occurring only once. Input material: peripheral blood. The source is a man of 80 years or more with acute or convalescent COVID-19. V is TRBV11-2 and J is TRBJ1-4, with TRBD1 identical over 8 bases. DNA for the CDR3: TGTGCCAGCAGCTCTCTCTTCAGGGGGCGACGTGAAAAACTGTTTTTT. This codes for CASSSLFRGRREKLFF.